The 8 T cell receptor beta chains in this list originate from one sample, sequenced in a study of control samples from healthy donors and cancer patients. The method was immunoSEQ multiplex PCR; TCRdb's version includes in-frame clones alone and lacks a portion of them. This repertoire shows around 130,000 clones, around 92% found once; its top ten account for under 40%. The sequenced material came from blood. Receptors originate from a man over 45 in good health.

The genes are TRBV5-1 and TRBJ2-7, with a weak D call TRBD2 (6 bases). Germline V gene data show CDR1 as SGHRS and CDR2 as YFSETQ. This CDR3 spans 13 amino acids. The V gene lost 4 bases and the J gene lost 3 bases, with 11 bases spanning the gap. The CDR3 DNA reads TGCGCCAGCAGCCCCGGGCGGGGCTACGAGCAGTACTTC. This encodes CASSPGRGYEQYF.

The chain uses TRBV5-1 and TRBJ1-1; TRBD1 agrees at 8 bases. From germline, CDR1 is SGHRS and CDR2 YFSETQ. Germline trimming cut 2 bases from V and 11 bases from J; bases unmatched to any gene: 5. The CDR3 has 12 amino acids. CDR3 sequence (DNA): TGCGCCAGCAGCTTAACAGGGGGAAGGGCTTTCTTT. This gives the protein CASSLTGGRAFF. The variable domain in full, with the rest retrieved from reference TRBV5-1 and TRBJ1-1, is KAGVTQTPRYLIKTRGQQVTLSCSPISGHRSVSWYQQTPGQGLQFLFEYFSETQRNKGNFPGRFSGRQFSNSRSEMNVSTLELGDSALYLCASSLTGGRAFFGQGTRLTVV.

The V call is TRBV19, the J call TRBJ2-1; possibly TRBD1 for D (7 bases). This CDR3 has 15 residues. Germline assignment: CDR1 LNHDA and CDR2 SQIVND (reference sequence). V gave up 7 bases and J gave up 1 base, with 14 bases separating them. The CDR3 DNA reads TGTGCCAGTATCGACAGGGAGGCTTCCTACAATGAGCAGTTCTTC. It is translated as CASIDREASYNEQFF.

The V gene is TRBV9, the J gene TRBJ1-2; D is uncertain. This CDR3 region has 17 residues. V gave up 0 bases and J gave up 4 bases, with 19 bases separating them. Germline V CDR1 and CDR2: SGDLS, YYNGEE. The CDR3 DNA sequence: TGTGCCAGCAGCGTAGAGGTAGAGCCCGCCGGTAGCTATGGCTACACCTTC. It codes for CASSVEVEPAGSYGYTF.

Points on this clone: A read error may account for a junction end that differs from germline. The chain recombines TRBV5-1 with TRBJ1-1, with no clear D. The CDR3 length is 12 residues. Germline CDR1 SGHRS, CDR2 YFSETQ. CDR3 protein: CASSNENAEAFF. Here the CDR3 DNA reads TGCGCCAGCAGCAACGAGAACGCTGAAGCTTTCTTT.

This clone was counted a single time. This chain links TRBV11-2 with TRBJ1-1, with D perhaps matching TRBD1 (6 bases). The V gene lost 5 bases and the J gene lost 5 bases, with 15 bases spanning the gap. The germline V gene encodes CDR1 SGHAT and CDR2 FQNNGV. This CDR3 is built from 14 residues. The CDR3 DNA is TGTGCCAGCAGCACCGACAGGTTAAGGACTGAAGCTTTCTTT. Its protein product is CASSTDRLRTEAFF.

The chain carries TRBV25-1 and TRBJ1-1; possible D gene TRBD1, 5 bases. Germline CDR1 is MGHDK and CDR2 is SYGVNS. The CDR3 length is 14 residues. The ends were cut back, 5 bases at V and 1 base at J, with 11 bases in the middle. The CDR3 DNA sequence: TGTGCCAGCAGTAGACCAGGGCCGAACACTGAAGCTTTCTTT. Translating it yields CASSRPGPNTEAFF.

The chain recombines TRBV2 with TRBJ2-6, with D perhaps TRBD1 (5 bases). The V gene's germline CDR1 is SNHLY and CDR2 FYNNEI. Trimming left V 7 bases short and J 0 bases short, with 13 bases between. There are 16 residues in the CDR3. CDR3 DNA: TGTGCCAGCAACTGGGGCACCCTCTCTGGGGCCAACGTCCTGACTTTC. Amino acids: CASNWGTLSGANVLTF.